This T cell receptor (beta chain) comes out of a study of blood T cell repertoires in COVID-19. For the study at large: There were acute and convalescent COVID-19 samples, and they came from the United States, Italy and Spain. T cells, B-cell-depleted T cells, or PBMCs supplied cDNA or gDNA.

Deletions cut 8 bases from V and 0 bases from J, with 14 bases between. This CDR3 is built from 15 residues. Germline V gives CDR1 SNHLY, CDR2 FYNNEI. The authors' processing: Nucleated cell number was recorded as an estimate derived from reference gene primer amplification. The protocol was immunoSEQ multiplex PCR, while the TCRdb copy is restricted to in-frame clones and leaves out a portion. That table gives V, J and clone size, and the DNA gave D and trimming. The sample lists under 35,000 clones, roughly 85% seen once, with 7.3% in the top ten. The chain employs TRBV2 and TRBJ2-1; D call uncertain. This TCR came from a human donor in a cohort sampled during active COVID-19. Sequencing used peripheral blood. The CDR3 protein is CASGSRLYSYNEQFF. The CDR3 DNA sequence: TGTGCCAGCGGAAGCAGGCTTTACTCCTACAATGAGCAGTTCTTC.